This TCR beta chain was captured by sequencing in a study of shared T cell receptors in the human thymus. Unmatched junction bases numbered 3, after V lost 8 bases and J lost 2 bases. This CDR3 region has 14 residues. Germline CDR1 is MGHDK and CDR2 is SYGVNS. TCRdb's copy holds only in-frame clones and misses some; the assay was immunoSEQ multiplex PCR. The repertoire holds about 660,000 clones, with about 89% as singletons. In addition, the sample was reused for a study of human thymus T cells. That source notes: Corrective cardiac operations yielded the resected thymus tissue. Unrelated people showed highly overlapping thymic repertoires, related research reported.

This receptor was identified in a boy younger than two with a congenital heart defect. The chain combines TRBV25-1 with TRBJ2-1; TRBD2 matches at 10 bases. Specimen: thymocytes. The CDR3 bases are TGTGCCAGCGGACTAGCGGCCACCTACAATGAGCAGTTCTTC. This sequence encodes CASGLAATYNEQFF.